The 5 T cell receptor beta chains below all came from one sample that was sequenced in a study of cytomegalovirus exposure and HLA in healthy donors. With 60 Vbeta and 13 Jbeta primers, the PCR was carried out. Here immunoSEQ multiplex PCR was the method, and the copy in TCRdb shows in-frame clones only, minus some. The table lists about 130,000 clones, around 73% of them singletons. The sequenced sample was PBMCs. Receptors were obtained from a man over 45 in good health and CMV-seronegative.

The V gene is TRBV28, the J gene TRBJ2-3; 8 nucleotides line up with TRBD2. The CDR3 runs 15 residues. Trimming at V came to 3 bases and at J to 2 bases, leaving 4 bases not matched to a gene. CDR1 is MDHEN and CDR2 is SYDVKM in the germline V gene. The CDR3 DNA reads TGTGCCAGCAGTTTCGGCGGGAGGACCACAGATACGCAGTATTTT. It encodes CASSFGGRTTDTQYF.

The chain recombines TRBV28 with TRBJ2-7, with a possible D match to TRBD2 (5 bases). Germline CDR1 reads MDHEN; CDR2 reads SYDVKM. Trimming pared 2 bases from V and 3 bases from J, leaving 5 bases between. CDR3 size: 12 residues. The CDR3 region has the DNA TGTGCCAGCAGTTTAACTAGCTACGAGCAGTACTTC. This translates into CASSLTSYEQYF. Filled out from reference TRBV28 and TRBJ2-7, the complete variable domain reads DVKVTQSSRYLVKRTGEKVFLECVQDMDHENMFWYRQDPGLGLRLIYFSYDVKMKEKGDIPEGYSVSREKKERFSLILESASTNQTSMYLCASSLTSYEQYFGPGTRLTVT.

The rearrangement links TRBV6-6 to TRBJ2-7, with 11 bases matching TRBD1. The CDR3 is 15 amino acids. Germline-derived CDR1 and CDR2 are MNHNY and SVGAGI (reference sequence). The V and J ends lost 5 bases and 3 bases, in that order; junction bases with no gene match: 6. The CDR3: CASSKPGTGGYEQYF. The CDR3 DNA reads as TGTGCCAGCAGTAAACCCGGGACAGGGGGCTACGAGCAGTACTTC.

Regarding this clone: The sample has other DNA sequences that encode this CDR3 too. The V call is TRBV11-2, the J call TRBJ2-1; 10 nucleotides line up with TRBD2. The V and J ends lost 1 base and 6 bases, in that order; junction bases with no gene match: 3. Germline-derived CDR1 and CDR2 are SGHAT and FQNNGV. CDR3 size: 15 residues. CDR3 sequence (DNA): TGTGCCAGCAGCTTAGGTCTAGCGGGAGTCAATGAGCAGTTCTTC. Residues: CASSLGLAGVNEQFF.

This chain uses TRBV7-9 with TRBJ2-1; D may be TRBD2 (5 bases). With 4 bases removed from V and 9 bases from J, the gap between germline ends came to 10 bases. From germline, CDR1 is SEHNR and CDR2 FQNEAQ (reference sequence). The CDR3 extends over 12 amino acids. The CDR3 region has the DNA TGTGCCAGCAGCTCAAACCGGGGTGAGCAGTTCTTC. Its protein is CASSSNRGEQFF. Supplemented by reference TRBV7-9 and TRBJ2-1, the full variable domain reads DTGVSQNPRHKITKRGQNVTFRCDPISEHNRLYWYRQTLGQGPEFLTYFQNEAQLEKSRLLSDRFSAERPKGSFSTLEIQRTEQGDSAMYLCASSSNRGEQFFGPGTRLTVL.